Each of the 12 T cell receptor beta chains below was sequenced from the same sample in a study of blood T cell repertoires in COVID-19. Profiling relied on immunoSEQ multiplex PCR, and the TCRdb table lists in-frame clones only, not all of them. The sample holds roughly 280,000 clones; approximately 90% are singletons and the top ten take approximately 2.9%. Sequences were obtained from PBMCs or T cells enriched from blood (not recorded which). Receptors were obtained from a man aged 40-50 years who had been exposed to COVID-19.

The chain employs TRBV28 and TRBJ1-1; tentative D call: TRBD1 (6 bases). V dropped 7 bases and J dropped 4 bases, with 13 bases sitting between them. The CDR3 runs to 13 residues. Germline values: CDR1 MDHEN, CDR2 SYDVKM. This CDR3 reads CASKGGLPTEAFF. The CDR3 DNA reads TGTGCCAGCAAGGGGGGGTTACCCACTGAAGCTTTCTTT. The whole variable domain, filled in from reference TRBV28 and TRBJ1-1, reads DVKVTQSSRYLVKRTGEKVFLECVQDMDHENMFWYRQDPGLGLRLIYFSYDVKMKEKGDIPEGYSVSREKKERFSLILESASTNQTSMYLCASKGGLPTEAFFGQGTRLTVV.

The rearrangement uses TRBV6-5 and TRBJ1-5; 7 nucleotides line up with TRBD1. The CDR3 contains 14 residues. Germline V gene sequence: CDR1 MNHEY, CDR2 SVGAGI. With 8 bases clipped from V and 0 bases from J, the junction kept 4 bases outside the gene matches. CDR3 bases: TGTGCCAGCGACAGGGCGTATAGCAATCAGCCCCAGCATTTT. It translates to CASDRAYSNQPQHF.

V usage is TRBV28 and J usage is TRBJ2-1, with D perhaps matching TRBD2 (5 bases). Per germline, CDR1 MDHEN and CDR2 SYDVKM. Trimming stripped 5 bases from V and 0 bases from J, with 11 bases between. The CDR3 totals 15 residues. The CDR3 coding sequence is TGTGCCAGCAGTAGGGAGTTCGACTCCTACAATGAGCAGTTCTTC. It specifies CASSREFDSYNEQFF.

The V call is TRBV9, the J call TRBJ2-3; D may be TRBD1 (5 bases). The V gene's germline CDR1 is SGDLS and CDR2 YYNGEE. The CDR3 length is 14 residues. The V and J ends lost 0 bases and 1 base respectively, with 6 bases between them. The CDR3 sequence is CASSVVGGTDTQYF. The CDR3 coding sequence is TGTGCCAGCAGCGTAGTAGGGGGCACAGATACGCAGTATTTT.

The genes are TRBV11-2 and TRBJ2-7; D call uncertain. Germline lookup yields CDR1 SGHAT and CDR2 FQNNGV. CDR3 length: 14 residues. Trimming stripped 0 bases from V and 6 bases from J, with 12 bases between. CDR3 amino acids: CASSLDPILVEQYF. The CDR3 DNA sequence: TGTGCCAGCAGCTTAGACCCTATCCTTGTCGAGCAGTACTTC.

The gene calls are TRBV24-1 and TRBJ1-2, with a tentative D call TRBD1 (6 bases). This CDR3 has 13 residues. The germline CDR1 and CDR2 sequences are KGHDR and SFDVKD. The germline V and J ends were trimmed by 9 bases and 7 bases, with 17 bases remaining between them. This chain's CDR3 is CATQSPGAAGYTF. The CDR3 DNA reads as TGTGCCACCCAATCGCCAGGGGCCGCTGGCTACACCTTC.

This clone was detected once. The chain links TRBV6-6 to TRBJ2-7, with 8 bases fitting TRBD1. The germline V gene encodes CDR1 MNHNY and CDR2 SVGAGI (reference sequence). Trimming cost V 5 bases and J 7 bases; bases outside gene matches: 16. This CDR3 has 16 amino acids. The CDR3 DNA reads TGTGCCAGCAGTACACCCGGACAGGGAGCCTTCTATGAGCAGTACTTC. It is translated as CASSTPGQGAFYEQYF.

The CDR3 protein is CASLLVSGRKGEQFF. CDR3 DNA sequence: TGTGCCAGCCTCTTAGTTAGCGGGAGGAAAGGTGAGCAGTTCTTC. This chain links TRBV11-2 with TRBJ2-1; TRBD2 aligns across 10 bases. J was trimmed by 9 bases and V by 8 bases; bases with no gene match: 13. The CDR3 length is 15 residues. Germline CDR1 is SGHAT and CDR2 is FQNNGV.

The rearrangement links TRBV7-9 to TRBJ2-5, with 12 positions matching TRBD1. V lost 1 base to trimming and J lost 2 bases; unmatched junction nucleotides: 2. The germline V gene encodes CDR1 SEHNR and CDR2 FQNEAQ (reference sequence). This CDR3 comprises 16 residues. In DNA form, the CDR3 reads TGTGCCAGCAGCTTAGGGGACAGGGGGCGTCAAGAGACCCAGTACTTC. Translation: CASSLGDRGRQETQYF.

The rearrangement links TRBV6-4 to TRBJ2-1, with TRBD2 as a possible D gene (6 bases). Trimming removed 4 bases from V and 0 bases from J, with 19 bases in between. CDR1 and CDR2 (germline): MRHNA, SNTAGT. CDR3 length: 18 amino acids. For the CDR3, the DNA is TGTGCCAGCAGTGCCCTATACCGACTAGAGAGCTCCTACAATGAGCAGTTCTTC. Translating gives CASSALYRLESSYNEQFF.

The J gene is TRBJ1-1, the V gene TRBV10-3, with 7 nucleotides matching TRBD1. V shed 9 bases and J 1 base; nucleotides not matched to a gene: 5. Looked up from germline, CDR1 is ENHRY and CDR2 is SYGVKD. This CDR3 region has 13 residues. The CDR3 coding sequence is TGTGCCATTACGGGACAGCCGAACACTGAAGCTTTCTTT. Protein sequence: CAITGQPNTEAFF.

This sequence joins TRBV7-6 and TRBJ2-7; TRBD2 aligns across 7 bases. Germline CDR1 is SGHVS and CDR2 is FNYEAQ. CDR3 size: 14 residues. The V and J ends lost 2 bases and 5 bases, in that order; junction bases with no gene match: 6. The CDR3 reads CASSLRPLANEQYF. The CDR3 DNA follows: TGTGCCAGCAGCTTAAGGCCACTAGCGAACGAGCAGTACTTC.